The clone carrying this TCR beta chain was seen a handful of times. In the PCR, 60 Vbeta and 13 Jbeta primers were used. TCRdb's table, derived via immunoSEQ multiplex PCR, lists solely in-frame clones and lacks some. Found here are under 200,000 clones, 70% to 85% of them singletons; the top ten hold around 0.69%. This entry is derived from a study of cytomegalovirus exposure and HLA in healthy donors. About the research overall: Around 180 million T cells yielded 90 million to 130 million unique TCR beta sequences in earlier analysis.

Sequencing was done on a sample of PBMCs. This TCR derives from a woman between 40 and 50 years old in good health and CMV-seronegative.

This chain's CDR3 is CASSPRASGYNEQFF. The CDR3 nucleotides read TGTGCCAGCAGCCCTCGGGCTAGCGGATACAATGAGCAGTTCTTC. V is TRBV7-8 and J is TRBJ2-1; 7 bases are shared with TRBD2. V lost 5 bases to trimming and J lost 4 bases; unmatched junction nucleotides: 8. From germline, CDR1 is SGHVS and CDR2 FQNEAQ. The length of the CDR3 is 15 residues.